This TCR beta chain originates from a study of TIL therapy for anti-PD-1-resistant metastatic lung cancer. The germline V gene has CDR1 SGHRS and CDR2 YFSETQ. Trimming left V 4 bases short and J 8 bases short, with 21 bases between. This CDR3 has 16 residues. The libraries were made with immunoSEQ v3. Assay: immunoSEQ multiplex PCR; the TCRdb copy retains only in-frame clones and omits some. The sample has around 15,000 clones, approximately 85% seen once. Time point noted: pre-treatment sample, taken before nivolumab and TIL therapy. This specimen was blood, taken at baseline. The chain uses TRBV5-1 and TRBJ1-4; D unclear. This clonotype originated in a person between 25 and 80 years old with non-small cell lung cancer. This chain's CDR3 is CASSQTGSGLEEKLFF. The CDR3 bases are TGCGCCAGCAGCCAAACTGGAAGCGGCCTCGAAGAAAAACTGTTTTTT. The complete variable domain, with remaining parts taken from reference TRBV5-1 and TRBJ1-4, reads KAGVTQTPRYLIKTRGQQVTLSCSPISGHRSVSWYQQTPGQGLQFLFEYFSETQRNKGNFPGRFSGRQFSNSRSEMNVSTLELGDSALYLCASSQTGSGLEEKLFFGSGTQLSVL.